This record covers a single T cell receptor beta chain. This clonotype was seen a handful of times. Its antigen is unknown. It has no much larger one-base neighbor in the sample; base qualities were not kept. The data derive from a study of CD8 T cells in ankylosing spondylitis (dated 2017 in TCRdb). Background on the whole study: To find TCR variants linked to disease, the study profiled T cell receptor beta repertoires in ankylosing spondylitis patients and healthy donors. In total, the full study cohort was made up of over a hundred healthy donors and 25 to 30 ankylosing spondylitis patients. Samples of peripheral blood were taken, and for ankylosing spondylitis patients, synovial fluid was collected as well. Study-wide findings and limitations: Some motif variants were previously reported in synovial fluid and blood of reactive arthritis patients, suggesting common disease-initiation mechanisms. The disease-linked clones had a CD8+ phenotype and were found at relatively low frequencies in peripheral blood. Blood from ankylosing spondylitis patients appeared to be characterized by a TCR beta motif composed of under 10 highly homologous amino acid variants. According to the report, matched synovial fluid samples from ankylosing spondylitis patients were significantly enriched for the disease-linked clones.

The CDR3, cysteine through phenylalanine, is 15 amino acids long. Kept here is only the CDR3 DNA, which spans 45 bases and is read in frame from base 1. CDR1 is given as DFQATT and CDR2 as SNEGSKA, both from the germline V gene (reference sequence). The junction carries 24 bases between V and J, which are trimmed by 5 bases and 8 bases respectively. Data came from an Illumina HiSeq 2500. Quantitative 5'-RACE with molecular barcodes was used to prepare TCR beta libraries. Turning to the authors' computational methods: Disease-linked TCR variants were identified with a new computational method built on a probabilistic model of VDJ rearrangement. TCRdb reprocessing: public reads trimmed at Q25 with fastp, clones called with MiXCR, in-frame beta chains kept. CDR3 protein duplicates are merged, each entry listing the most common genes and DNA. None of the V and J calls come from the authors' own analysis; TCRdb made them. Counted in this sample were a few hundred thousand distinct CDR3 sequences; 20% to 25% of them appeared once. Roughly a sixth of the sample is held by the ten biggest clonotypes.

This TCR derives from a male donor with ankylosing spondylitis. Sequences were obtained from blood, either unsorted or a sorted T cell fraction (not recorded which). This receptor chain uses TRBV20-1 and TRBJ1-2; 5 matching bases give a weak D call of TRBD1. CDR3 region: CSAGIPSDSPKGYTF. The nucleotides read TGCAGTGCTGGAATACCTAGCGACAGCCCGAAGGGCTACACCTTC.